This entry lists 11 T cell receptor beta chains sequenced from one sample in a study of blood T cells in healthy people across ages. For the second PCR, which ran for 7 to 11 cycles, a sample-barcoded 5' primer and a J-beta primer mix were used. A single record per CDR3 protein comes from TCRdb applying MiXCR to the 5' RACE reads. The top ten clones hold 15% to 25% of a sample with 650,000 to 800,000 distinct CDR3 sequences, approximately 44% of them seen once. Input material: blood. Source of these receptors: a man aged 60 to 75 in good health.

V and J are TRBV2 and TRBJ1-6, with TRBD1 as a possible D gene (6 bases). Trimming removed 6 bases from V and 4 bases from J, with 13 bases in between. CDR1 is SNHLY, CDR2 FYNNEI, per germline. The CDR3 extends over 15 amino acids. CDR3 sequence reads: CASRARDTYNSPLHF. As DNA, the CDR3 is TGTGCCAGCAGGGCCCGGGACACTTATAATTCACCCCTCCACTTT.

V gene TRBV12-3 or TRBV12-4 combines with J gene TRBJ2-3; perhaps TRBD1 as D (6 bases). This CDR3 contains 15 residues. The V and J ends lost 8 bases and 0 bases respectively, with 15 bases between them. CDR3 loop: CASAQTGLSTDTQYF. CDR3 in DNA: TGTGCCAGCGCCCAGACAGGCCTAAGCACAGATACGCAGTATTTT.

The chain employs TRBV7-2 and TRBJ2-3, with D maybe TRBD1 (5 bases). The V end was cut by 5 bases, the J end by 6 bases, with 18 bases between. The CDR3 is 15 amino acids. Germline values: CDR1 SGHTA, CDR2 FQGNSA. This chain's CDR3 is CASSQVGQGRDTQYF. The CDR3 nucleotides are TGTGCCAGCAGCCAGGTGGGGCAGGGTAGGGATACGCAGTATTTT.

The chain has TRBV20-1 and TRBJ1-1; TRBD1 is a possible D gene (5 bases). This CDR3 comprises 14 residues. V was shortened by 0 bases and J by 4 bases, with 12 bases between the two germline ends. CDR1 DFQATT and CDR2 SNEGSKA come from the germline V gene (reference sequence). CDR3 protein: CSARDTGVGTEAFF. Here the CDR3 DNA reads TGCAGTGCTAGAGACACAGGAGTTGGCACTGAAGCTTTCTTT.

This clonotype was counted a single time. The rearrangement joins TRBV30 to TRBJ2-5; unclear D gene. This CDR3 is 15 amino acids long. The V and J ends lost 0 bases and 5 bases respectively, with 16 bases between them. Germline V lookup: CDR1 GTSNPN, CDR2 SVGIG (reference sequence). The CDR3 is CAWSVGSERRETQYF. The CDR3 DNA follows: TGTGCCTGGAGTGTTGGCTCGGAGCGTAGGGAGACCCAGTACTTC.

This clonotype was seen at least ten times. The chain joins TRBV7-9 to TRBJ2-7; D possibly corresponds to TRBD2 (6 bases). Looked up from germline, CDR1 is SEHNR and CDR2 is FQNEAQ (reference sequence). Trimming left V 5 bases short and J 4 bases short, with 15 bases between. The CDR3 sequence is 14 residues long. CDR3 nucleotides: TGTGCCAGCAGCCATTCGGGGGACCCTTACGAGCAGTACTTC. Amino acid sequence: CASSHSGDPYEQYF.

There are many counts of this clonotype. This chain joins TRBV4-3 and TRBJ1-1, with 8 positions matching TRBD1. The CDR3 loop spans 16 amino acids. CDR1 and CDR2 from the germline V gene are LGHNA and YSLEER. V lost 3 bases, J lost 1 base, and 7 bases stayed unmatched. The CDR3 region has the DNA TGCGCCAGCAGCCAGGGGATGACAGGGGAGAACACTGAAGCTTTCTTT. It is translated as CASSQGMTGENTEAFF.

This chain's CDR3 is CASSVRFHEQYF. The CDR3 nucleotides are TGTGCCAGCAGTGTCAGGTTCCACGAGCAGTACTTC. This chain joins TRBV2 and TRBJ2-7; D is unresolved. Germline-derived CDR1 and CDR2 are SNHLY and FYNNEI. The CDR3 runs to 12 residues. V shed 4 bases and J shed 5 bases, with 9 bases lying between them.

There are a few counts of this clonotype. The chain combines TRBV7-8 with TRBJ2-1; 13 bases match TRBD2. The junction had 7 bases not matched to a gene; V was cut back by 1 base and J by 7 bases. CDR3 size: 17 residues. Germline V gene sequence: CDR1 SGHVS, CDR2 FQNEAQ. CDR3 in DNA: TGTGCCAGCAGCTTAGAACTAGCGGGGGGGTCGAAAAATGAGCAGTTCTTC. Its translation: CASSLELAGGSKNEQFF.

The chain has TRBV6-2 or TRBV6-3 and TRBJ1-2; D ambiguous. Germline V gives CDR1 MNHEY, CDR2 SVGEGT. CDR3 length equals 14 residues. V gave up 6 bases and J gave up 5 bases, with 16 bases separating them. Here the CDR3 DNA reads TGTGCCAGCAGCGACTCCTTCAGACTTTATGGCTACACCTTC. This translates into CASSDSFRLYGYTF.

The chain combines TRBV11-2 with TRBJ2-3; 9 bases align to TRBD1. CDR1 is SGHAT, CDR2 FQNNGV, per germline. The CDR3 loop spans 16 amino acids. Trimming at V came to 1 base and at J to 4 bases, leaving 6 bases not matched to a gene. This chain's CDR3 is CASSLVGTGKSDTQYF. DNA of the CDR3: TGTGCCAGCAGCTTAGTGGGGACAGGGAAATCAGATACGCAGTATTTT.